What follows describes a single T cell receptor beta chain. What it binds is not known. A multiplex PCR was run with 60 Vbeta primers and 13 Jbeta primers. Here immunoSEQ multiplex PCR was the method, and the copy in TCRdb shows in-frame clones only, minus some. The sample lists 140,000 or so clones; around 85% were seen once. The entry originates in a study of cytomegalovirus exposure and HLA in healthy donors. Study-level points and caveats: About 180 TCR beta chains were listed as cytomegalovirus-associated. TRBV6-2, TRBV6-3 and some other V segments were unresolvable in 87-base-pair reads. Trimming of TCR beta V- and J-genes showed a link, identified in a later analysis, to a missense DCLRE1C variant.

Germline V lookup: CDR1 LNHDA, CDR2 SQIVND (reference sequence). Trimming took off 1 base at V and 9 bases at J, with 12 bases between the two ends. The CDR3 loop spans 13 amino acids. The receptor was derived from a woman in her thirties in good health and CMV-seronegative. Sequenced material: PBMCs. V and J are TRBV19 and TRBJ1-1; D unresolved. The CDR3 reads CASSIGGGWQAFF. The CDR3 nucleotides read TGTGCCAGTAGTATAGGAGGAGGGTGGCAAGCTTTCTTT. Complete variable domain (other parts from reference TRBV19 and TRBJ1-1): DGGITQSPKYLFRKEGQNVTLSCEQNLNHDAMYWYRQDPGQGLRLIYYSQIVNDFQKGDIAEGYSVSREKKESFPLTVTSAQKNPTAFYLCASSIGGGWQAFFGQGTRLTVV.